This TCR beta chain stems from a study of cytomegalovirus exposure and HLA in healthy donors. Researchers ran the PCR with 60 Vbeta and 13 Jbeta primers. Profiled with immunoSEQ multiplex PCR; TCRdb holds only in-frame clones, not every one. The sample has some 120,000 clones; about 77% are singletons. Study-wide results and limits: The study found most TCR sequences rare, yet found some public TCRs in many donors. For presence/absence analyses, sequencing depth was assumed to be roughly uniform across donors.

Germline CDR1 is SGHDN and CDR2 is FVKESK. V gave up 2 bases and J gave up 8 bases, with 15 bases separating them. The length of the CDR3 is 14 residues. This clone was detected a few times. Antigen: not known. The chain links TRBV14 to TRBJ1-2, with unresolved D. This clonotype was obtained from a man aged 50-60 years in good health and CMV-seronegative. The specimen was PBMCs. CDR3 in DNA: TGTGCCAGCAGCCAAATTTCCGTCATCGGGGGCTACACCTTC. Protein product: CASSQISVIGGYTF.